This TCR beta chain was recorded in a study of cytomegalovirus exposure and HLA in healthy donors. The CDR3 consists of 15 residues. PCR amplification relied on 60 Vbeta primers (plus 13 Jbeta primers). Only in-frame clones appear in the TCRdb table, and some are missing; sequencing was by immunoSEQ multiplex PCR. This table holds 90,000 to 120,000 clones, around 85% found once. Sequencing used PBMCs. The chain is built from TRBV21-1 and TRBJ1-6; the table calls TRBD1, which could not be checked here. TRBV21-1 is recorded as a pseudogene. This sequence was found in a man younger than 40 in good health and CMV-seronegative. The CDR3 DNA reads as TGTGCCAGCCGAGGCGGCAGGGTGAAGAATTCACCCCTCCACTTT. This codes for CASRGGRVKNSPLHF.